One TCR beta chain is described in this entry. The sample originates from a study of blood T cell repertoires in COVID-19. Sequenced by immunoSEQ multiplex PCR; TCRdb stores in-frame clones only, minus some. The data hold fewer than 250,000 clones, with roughly 84% observed a single time. V was clipped by 0 bases and J by 1 base; unmatched bases: 10. Germline V CDR1 and CDR2: MNHEY, SVGEGT. This CDR3 has 19 residues. V usage is TRBV6-2 or TRBV6-3 and J usage is TRBJ1-5, with TRBD1 identical over 9 bases. The sequencing sample was made of PBMCs or T cells enriched from blood (not recorded which). This TCR was sampled from a woman aged 25 to 39 who had been exposed to COVID-19. CDR3 loop: CASSYSQTGTGRSNQPQHF. The DNA for the CDR3 is TGTGCCAGCAGTTACTCACAAACCGGGACAGGGAGGAGCAATCAGCCCCAGCATTTT.